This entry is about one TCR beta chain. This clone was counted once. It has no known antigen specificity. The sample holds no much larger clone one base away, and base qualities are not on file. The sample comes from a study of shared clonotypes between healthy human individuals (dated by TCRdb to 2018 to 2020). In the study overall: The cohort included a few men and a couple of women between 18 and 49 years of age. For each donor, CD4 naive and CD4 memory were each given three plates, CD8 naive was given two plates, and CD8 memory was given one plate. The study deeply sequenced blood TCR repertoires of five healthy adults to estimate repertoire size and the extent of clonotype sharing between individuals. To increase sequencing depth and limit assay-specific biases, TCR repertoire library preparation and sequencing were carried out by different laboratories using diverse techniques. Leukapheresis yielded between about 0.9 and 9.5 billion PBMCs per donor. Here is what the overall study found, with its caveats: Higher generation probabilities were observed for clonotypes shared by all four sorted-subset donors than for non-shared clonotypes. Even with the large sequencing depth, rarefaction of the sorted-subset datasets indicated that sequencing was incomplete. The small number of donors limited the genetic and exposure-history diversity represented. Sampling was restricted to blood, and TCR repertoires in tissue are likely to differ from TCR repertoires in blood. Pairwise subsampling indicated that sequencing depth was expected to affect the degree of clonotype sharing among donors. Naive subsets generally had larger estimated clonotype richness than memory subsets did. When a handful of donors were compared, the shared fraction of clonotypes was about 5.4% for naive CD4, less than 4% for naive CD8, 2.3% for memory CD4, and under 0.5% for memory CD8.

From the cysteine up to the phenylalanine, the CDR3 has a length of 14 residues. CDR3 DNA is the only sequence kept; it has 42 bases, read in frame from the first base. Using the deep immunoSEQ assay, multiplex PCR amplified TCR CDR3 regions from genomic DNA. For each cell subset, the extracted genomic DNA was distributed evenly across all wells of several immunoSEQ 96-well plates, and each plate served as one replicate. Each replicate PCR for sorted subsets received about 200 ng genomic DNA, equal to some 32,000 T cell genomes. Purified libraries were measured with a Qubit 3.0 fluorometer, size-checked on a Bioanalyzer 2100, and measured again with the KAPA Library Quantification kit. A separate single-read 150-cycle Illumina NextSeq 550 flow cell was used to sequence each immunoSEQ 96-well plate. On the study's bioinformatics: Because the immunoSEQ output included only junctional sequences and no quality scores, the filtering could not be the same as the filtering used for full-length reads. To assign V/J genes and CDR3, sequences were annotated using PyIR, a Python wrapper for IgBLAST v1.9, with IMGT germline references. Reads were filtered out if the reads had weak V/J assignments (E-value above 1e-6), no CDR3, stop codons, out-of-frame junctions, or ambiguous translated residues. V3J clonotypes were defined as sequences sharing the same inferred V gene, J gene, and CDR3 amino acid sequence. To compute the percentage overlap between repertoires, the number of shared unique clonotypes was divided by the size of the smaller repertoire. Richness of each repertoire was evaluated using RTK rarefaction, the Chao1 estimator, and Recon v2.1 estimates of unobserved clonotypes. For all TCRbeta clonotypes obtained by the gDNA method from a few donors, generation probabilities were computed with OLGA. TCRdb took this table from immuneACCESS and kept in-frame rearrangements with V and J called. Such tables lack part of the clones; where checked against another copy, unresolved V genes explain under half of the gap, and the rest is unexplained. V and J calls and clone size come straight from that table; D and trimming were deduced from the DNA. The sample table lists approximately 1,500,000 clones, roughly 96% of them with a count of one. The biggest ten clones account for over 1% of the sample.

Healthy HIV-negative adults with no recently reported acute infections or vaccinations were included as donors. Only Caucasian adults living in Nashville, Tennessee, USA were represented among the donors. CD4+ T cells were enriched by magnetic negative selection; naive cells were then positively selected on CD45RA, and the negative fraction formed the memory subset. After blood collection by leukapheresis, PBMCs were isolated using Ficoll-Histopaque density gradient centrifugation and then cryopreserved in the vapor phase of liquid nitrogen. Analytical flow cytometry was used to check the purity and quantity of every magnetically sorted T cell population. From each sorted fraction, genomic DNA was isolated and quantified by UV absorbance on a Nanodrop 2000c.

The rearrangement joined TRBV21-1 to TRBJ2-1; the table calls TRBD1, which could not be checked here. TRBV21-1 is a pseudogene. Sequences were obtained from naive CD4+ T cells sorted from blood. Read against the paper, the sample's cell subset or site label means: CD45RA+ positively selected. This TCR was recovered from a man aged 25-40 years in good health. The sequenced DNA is TGTGCCAGCAGCGCGAAGGACAGCTTCAATGAGCAGTTCTTC. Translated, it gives CASSAKDSFNEQFF.